This T cell receptor beta chain was profiled in a study of blood T cell repertoires in COVID-19. Looking at the study overall: Samples taken during acute and convalescent COVID-19 were collected in the United States, Italy and Spain. PBMCs, B-cell-depleted T cells, or T cells provided the cDNA or gDNA that made up the material.

The germline gives CDR1 SGHDT, CDR2 YYEEEE. Trimming pared 0 bases from V and 1 base from J, leaving 5 bases between. This CDR3 contains 14 residues. Per the original data handling: Scientists estimated how many nucleated cells there were by amplifying reference gene primers. The protocol was immunoSEQ multiplex PCR, while the TCRdb copy is restricted to in-frame clones and leaves out a portion. V and J calls plus clone size are reproduced from that table; the DNA served to infer D and trimming. The sample consists of about 220,000 clones, 80% to 85% of them appearing once. Enrolment of Seattle patients took place during active infection, and they were followed longitudinally.

The clonotype was recovered from a woman older than 75 with COVID-19, enrolled during active disease. What was sequenced was peripheral blood. The V and J genes are TRBV5-6 and TRBJ1-5; unclear D gene. The CDR3 DNA reads TGTGCCAGCAGCTTGGGAGGGAGCAATCAGCCCCAGCATTTT. This sequence encodes CASSLGGSNQPQHF.